Listed below are T cell receptor beta chains from one sample, sequenced in a study of T-cell reconstitution after alpha-beta-depleted transplantation in children. Using its own MiXCR run on the PCR reads, TCRdb lists one record per CDR3 protein. The sample includes over 200,000 distinct CDR3 sequences, under 20% of them seen just once. The sample was PBMCs, mostly from graft donor cells, taken 360 days after TCRalphabeta/CD19-depleted stem cell transplant. All receptors derive from a male patient between 2 and 10 years old who had a stem cell transplant for acute lymphoblastic leukemia, so the T cells may come from the graft donor. Both conserved end residues are part of each CDR3. A D gene is named only where the DNA matches it firmly. Size is stated for part of the rows, as once, few or many counts, or as a class when the clone is expanded.

abundance | len | d_gene | j_gene | v_gene | CDR3aa | CDR3nt
- | 13 | - | TRBJ2-7 | TRBV12-3/TRBV12-4 | CASSLGATHEQYF | TGTGCCAGCAGTTTAGGGGCGACCCACGAGCAGTACTTC
- | 13 | - | TRBJ2-1 | TRBV7-6 | CASLGVGHNEQFF | TGTGCCTCTTTGGGGGTAGGACACAATGAGCAGTTCTTC
few | 15 | - | TRBJ1-3 | TRBV7-2 | CASRPTGSTGNTIYF | TGTGCCAGCAGGCCGACAGGATCCACTGGAAACACCATATATTTT
few | 14 | TRBD2 | TRBJ2-5 | TRBV20-1 | CSGRSGLATETQYF | TGCAGTGGACGGTCAGGACTAGCGACAGAGACCCAGTACTTC
few | 11 | - | TRBJ1-3 | TRBV20-1 | CSAPTGNTIYF | TGCAGTGCTCCAACTGGAAACACCATATATTTT
many | 14 | - | TRBJ2-7 | TRBV12-3/TRBV12-4 | CASSLKQSSYEQYF | TGTGCCAGTTCTCTTAAGCAGAGCTCCTACGAGCAGTACTTC
- | 15 | TRBD1 | TRBJ2-7 | TRBV5-1 | CASSPGQEISYEQYF | TGCGCCAGCAGCCCGGGACAGGAGATCTCCTACGAGCAGTACTTC
many | 13 | - | TRBJ2-3 | TRBV10-3 | CAIKRDGTDTQYF | TGTGCCATCAAACGGGACGGCACAGATACGCAGTATTTT
- | 14 | TRBD1 | TRBJ1-1 | TRBV5-1 | CASSLRTGDTEAFF | TGCGCCAGCAGCTTGAGGACAGGGGACACTGAAGCTTTCTTT
- | 14 | - | TRBJ2-7 | TRBV5-1 | CASSPWTVSYEQYF | TGCGCCAGCAGCCCCTGGACGGTCTCCTACGAGCAGTACTTC
few | 13 | TRBD2 | TRBJ2-7 | TRBV29-1 | CSVETSGAYEQYF | TGCAGCGTTGAAACTAGCGGCGCCTACGAGCAGTACTTC
- | 14 | TRBD2 | TRBJ2-5 | TRBV9 | CASSLSGGQETQYF | TGTGCCAGCAGCTTGAGCGGGGGCCAAGAGACCCAGTACTTC
- | 15 | TRBD1 | TRBJ1-1 | TRBV7-6 | CASSLVAGGGPEAFF | TGTGCCAGCAGCTTAGTGGCAGGGGGTGGACCTGAAGCTTTCTTT
few | 15 | TRBD1 | TRBJ2-1 | TRBV24-1 | CATNTGTGTYNEQFF | TGTGCCACCAATACCGGGACAGGGACCTACAATGAGCAGTTCTTC
few | 14 | TRBD2 | TRBJ2-2 | TRBV6-1 | CASSIRLAAGELFF | TGTGCCAGCAGTATCCGACTAGCGGCCGGGGAGCTGTTTTTT
- | 15 | TRBD2 | TRBJ2-7 | TRBV29-1 | CSGRGLAGDSYEQYF | TGCAGCGGACGGGGACTAGCGGGGGACTCCTACGAGCAGTACTTC
- | 14 | - | TRBJ2-2 | TRBV6-2/TRBV6-3 | CASRGTPNTGELFF | TGTGCCAGCCGGGGGACTCCGAACACCGGGGAGCTGTTTTTT
few | 15 | - | TRBJ2-7 | TRBV7-9 | CASSLVTGPPYEQYF | TGTGCCAGCAGCTTAGTGACAGGTCCCCCCTACGAGCAGTACTTC
few | 15 | - | TRBJ1-2 | TRBV4-1 | CASSQTAGVPYGYTF | TGCGCCAGCAGCCAGACCGCGGGCGTCCCCTATGGCTACACCTTC
- | 13 | TRBD2 | TRBJ2-5 | TRBV7-2 | CASSMGLAETQYF | TGTGCCAGCAGCATGGGACTAGCAGAGACCCAGTACTTC
few | 12 | - | TRBJ2-5 | TRBV29-1 | CSVERGQETQYF | TGCAGCGTTGAGCGAGGCCAAGAGACCCAGTACTTC
- | 16 | TRBD1 | TRBJ1-5 | TRBV12-3/TRBV12-4 | CASSRATGGRNQPQHF | TGTGCCAGCAGCCGAGCGACAGGGGGCAGGAATCAGCCCCAGCATTTT
once | 16 | - | TRBJ2-3 | TRBV7-9 | CASSSPVGVSTDTQYF | TGTGCCAGCAGCTCACCCGTGGGGGTAAGCACAGATACGCAGTATTTT
- | 13 | - | TRBJ2-3 | TRBV11-2 | CASSQVLAGTQYF | TGTGCCAGCAGCCAAGTCCTAGCTGGTACGCAGTATTTT
few | 9 | - | TRBJ1-2 | TRBV20-1 | CKADTGYTF | TGCAAGGCGGACACCGGCTACACCTTC
few | 14 | TRBD1 | TRBJ1-1 | TRBV20-1 | CSAPRGTSNTEAFF | TGCAGTGCTCCCAGGGGGACATCGAACACTGAAGCTTTCTTT
- | 13 | - | TRBJ1-1 | TRBV12-3/TRBV12-4 | CASSTTLNTEAFF | TGTGCCAGCAGCACGACTTTGAACACTGAAGCTTTCTTT
once | 14 | TRBD1 | TRBJ1-2 | TRBV18 | CASSPQGAPSGYTF | TGTGCCAGCTCACCCCAGGGGGCTCCGTCTGGCTACACCTTC